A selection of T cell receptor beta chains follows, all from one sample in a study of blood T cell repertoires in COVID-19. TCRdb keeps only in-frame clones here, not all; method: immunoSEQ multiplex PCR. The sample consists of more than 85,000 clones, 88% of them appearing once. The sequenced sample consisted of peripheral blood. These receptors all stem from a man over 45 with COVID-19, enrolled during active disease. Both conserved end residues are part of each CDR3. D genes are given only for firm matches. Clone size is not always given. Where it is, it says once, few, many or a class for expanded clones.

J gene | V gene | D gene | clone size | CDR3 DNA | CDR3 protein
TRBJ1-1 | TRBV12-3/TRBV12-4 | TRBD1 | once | TGTGCCAGCAGTTTTACCACAGGGGGAGCTTTCTTT | CASSFTTGGAFF
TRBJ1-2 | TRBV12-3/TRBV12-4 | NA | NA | TGTGCCAGCAGTTTCACTGACTATGGCTACACCTTC | CASSFTDYGYTF
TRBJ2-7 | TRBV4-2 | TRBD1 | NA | TGTGCCAGCAGCCAAGCGGCAGGGGGCACGTACGAGCAGTACTTC | CASSQAAGGTYEQYF
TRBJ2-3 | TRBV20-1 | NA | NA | TGCAGTGTGGAGGTTTCTCGTACGCAGTATTTT | CSVEVSRTQYF
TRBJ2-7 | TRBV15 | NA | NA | TGTGCCACCAGCAACCGGGACAACTACGAGCAGTACTTC | CATSNRDNYEQYF
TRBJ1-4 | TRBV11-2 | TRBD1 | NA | TGTGCCAGCAGCTTAGAGGCCAGGGGGTACGCAACTAATGAAAAACTGTTTTTT | CASSLEARGYATNEKLFF
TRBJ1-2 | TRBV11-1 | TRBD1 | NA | TGTGCCAGCAGGAGATGGGACAGTCTTAACTATGGCTACACCTTC | CASRRWDSLNYGYTF
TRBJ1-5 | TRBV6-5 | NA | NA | TGTGCCAGCCGAGGGGGTAGCAATCAGCCCCAGCATTTT | CASRGGSNQPQHF
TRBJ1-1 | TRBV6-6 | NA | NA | TGTGCAGCTAACCCACCGGCAGGCACTGAAGCTTTCTTT | CAANPPAGTEAFF
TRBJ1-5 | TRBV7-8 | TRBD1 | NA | TGTGCCAGCAGCCAGACAGGGGTTCAGCCCCAGCATTTT | CASSQTGVQPQHF
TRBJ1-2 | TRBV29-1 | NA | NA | TGCAGCGTTGATGGACAGAACGGCTACACCTTC | CSVDGQNGYTF
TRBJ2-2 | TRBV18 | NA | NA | TGTGCCAGCTCACAGTATACAGGGTCGAACACCGGGGAGCTGTTTTTT | CASSQYTGSNTGELFF
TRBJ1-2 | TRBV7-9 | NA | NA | TGTGCCAGCAGCTCTGAAAATTTTAGAGCTGTTGGCTACACCTTC | CASSSENFRAVGYTF
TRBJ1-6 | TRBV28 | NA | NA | TGTGCCAGCTACGGGAGCTCCTATAATTCACCCCTCCACTTT | CASYGSSYNSPLHF
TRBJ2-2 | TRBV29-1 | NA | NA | TGCAGCGTCGCCGGACACCCCACCGGGGAGCTGTTTTTT | CSVAGHPTGELFF
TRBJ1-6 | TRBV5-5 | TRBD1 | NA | TGTGCCAGCACCCACCCGGACAGGGCGACCGTTCGAGATTCACCCCTCCACTTT | CASTHPDRATVRDSPLHF
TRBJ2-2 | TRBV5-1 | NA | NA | TGCGCCAGCAGCCTGGTCCGGCAGGGAAGTTCCGCGAACACCGGGGAGCTGTTTTTT | CASSLVRQGSSANTGELFF
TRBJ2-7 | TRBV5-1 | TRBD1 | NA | TGCGCCAGCAGCAGGGACAGAGTCTACGAGCAGTACTTC | CASSRDRVYEQYF
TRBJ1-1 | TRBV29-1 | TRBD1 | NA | TGCAGCACGAGACAGGGAACTGAAGCTTTCTTT | CSTRQGTEAFF
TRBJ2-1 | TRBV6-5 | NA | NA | TGTGCCACCCGACAGACCTACAATGAGCAGTTCTTC | CATRQTYNEQFF
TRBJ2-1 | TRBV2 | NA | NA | TGTGCCAGCAGTGTGGAGCGACTCTCCTACAATGAGCAGTTCTTC | CASSVERLSYNEQFF
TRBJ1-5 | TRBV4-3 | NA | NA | TGCGCCAGCAGCCAAGATATGGGCCCTAATCAGCCCCAGCATTTT | CASSQDMGPNQPQHF
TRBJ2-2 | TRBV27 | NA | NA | TGTGCCAGCAGTTTACGAAGGACAGGGAGGGACACCGGGGAGCTGTTTTTT | CASSLRRTGRDTGELFF
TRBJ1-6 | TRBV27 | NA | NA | TGTGCCAGCAGTCTTACGATGGACAGTAATAATTCACCCCTCCACTTT | CASSLTMDSNNSPLHF
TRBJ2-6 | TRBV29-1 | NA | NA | TGCAGCGTTCAGGTTGGGGCCAACGTCCTGACTTTC | CSVQVGANVLTF
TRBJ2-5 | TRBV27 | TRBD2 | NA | TGTGCCAGCAGTCGCCAAATTTGGGGAGCGGGGATCGAGACCCAGTACTTC | CASSRQIWGAGIETQYF
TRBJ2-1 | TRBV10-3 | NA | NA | TGTGCCATCAGTGAAACTAACAATGAGCAGTTCTTC | CAISETNNEQFF
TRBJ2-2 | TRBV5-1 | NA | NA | TGCGCCAGCAGCACTAGCAGCGGGGAGCTGTTTTTT | CASSTSSGELFF
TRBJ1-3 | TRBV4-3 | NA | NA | TGCGCCAGCAGCCAAGAATTGCGGGCTGGAAACACCATATATTTT | CASSQELRAGNTIYF
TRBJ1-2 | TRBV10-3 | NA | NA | TGTGCCATCAGTGAGTCCGACAGGCTATATGGCTACACCTTC | CAISESDRLYGYTF
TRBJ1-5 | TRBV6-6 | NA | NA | TGTGCCAGCAGTTACTCGAATTGGCAAGACAATCAGCCCCAGCATTTT | CASSYSNWQDNQPQHF
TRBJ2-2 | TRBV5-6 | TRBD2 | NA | TGTGCCAGCAGCTTGTGGACTAGCGGGGGGCCCGGGGAGCTGTTTTTT | CASSLWTSGGPGELFF